These 27 T cell receptor beta chains came from one sample sequenced in a study of Graves' ophthalmopathy and Graves' hyperthyroidism. For repertoire sequencing, the TCR beta CDR3 regions were amplified from RNA transcripts. Scientists carried out first-round RT-PCR using HTBI primers and then a second-round multiplex PCR. One entry per CDR3 protein, called by TCRdb with MiXCR from the multiplex PCR reads. The sample contains approximately 700,000 distinct CDR3 sequences, roughly 41% of which appear only once. Input material: peripheral blood. The receptors here all came from an adult man with Graves' ophthalmopathy.

This clonotype was seen at least ten times. CDR3 residues: CASSLAMGQGNGYTF. In nucleotides, the CDR3 is TGCGCCAGCAGCTTGGCCATGGGACAGGGAAACGGCTACACCTTC. The chain couples TRBV5-1 to TRBJ1-2; 9 bases align to TRBD1. The CDR3 length is 15 residues. Germline CDR1 reads SGHRS; CDR2 reads YFSETQ. V gave up 0 bases and J gave up 8 bases; unmatched junction bases: 8.

This chain joins TRBV29-1 and TRBJ1-2; D perhaps matches TRBD1 (5 bases). This CDR3 comprises 13 residues. The V and J ends lost 3 bases and 5 bases respectively, with 13 bases between them. CDR1 and CDR2 from the germline V gene are SQVTM and ANQGSEA. This chain's CDR3 is CSVDWGRGYGYTF. The CDR3 DNA reads as TGCAGCGTTGATTGGGGACGTGGTTATGGCTACACCTTC.

This clonotype was found many times. The V gene is TRBV7-9, the J gene TRBJ2-7; the match to TRBD2 covers 8 bases. V was pared by 4 bases and J by 9 bases, with 8 bases of the junction left unmatched. The germline gives CDR1 SEHNR, CDR2 FQNEAQ (reference sequence). The length of the CDR3 is 13 residues. The CDR3 loop is CASSYTGGARQYF. The CDR3 coding sequence is TGTGCCAGCAGCTATACCGGGGGGGCGAGGCAGTACTTC.

This clonotype was seen ten or more times. Here the CDR3 DNA reads TGCAGCGTTGCACTTCCCAATATGGGGGATGGCTACACCTTC. Amino acid sequence: CSVALPNMGDGYTF. The chain carries TRBV29-1 and TRBJ1-2; tentatively, D is TRBD1 (5 bases). Trimming removed 4 bases at V and 6 bases at J, with 18 bases between. CDR3 length equals 14 residues. Germline lookup yields CDR1 SQVTM and CDR2 ANQGSEA.

Notes on this clonotype: A much larger clone lies a single base off, so this may be a read error. This chain uses TRBV6-6 with TRBJ1-5; D is perhaps TRBD1 (5 bases). The CDR3 covers 17 residues. Looked up from germline, CDR1 is MNHNY and CDR2 is SVGAGI (reference sequence). The CDR3 DNA is TGTGCCAGCACTTACGCTCCTCAGGGAGTAAGCAATCAGCCCCAGCATTTT. Translating gives CASTYAPQGVSNQPQHF.

DNA of the CDR3: TGCAGTGCTAGAGTAGGGGGGGCCTATCAGCCCCAGCATTTT. Amino acid sequence: CSARVGGAYQPQHF. This chain links TRBV20-1 with TRBJ1-5; TRBD1 is a possible D gene (6 bases). Germline CDR1 and CDR2: DFQATT and SNEGSKA (reference sequence). The CDR3 spans 14 residues. The germline V and J ends were trimmed by 1 base and 5 bases, with 12 bases remaining between them.

This clonotype was found many times. The chain couples TRBV4-3 to TRBJ2-7, with D perhaps matching TRBD2 (6 bases). Germline V gives CDR1 LGHNA, CDR2 YSLEER. CDR3 length equals 12 residues. Deletions cut 1 base from V and 7 bases from J, with 8 bases between. CDR3 in DNA: TGCGCCAGCAGCCAAGGAGGAGGGGAGCAGTACTTC. Protein sequence: CASSQGGGEQYF.

The sample holds many counts of this clonotype. The genes are TRBV6-5 and TRBJ1-5; TRBD1 matches 8 bases. The germline V gene encodes CDR1 MNHEY and CDR2 SVGAGI. Germline trimming cut 3 bases from V and 8 bases from J; bases unmatched to any gene: 3. The CDR3 contains 13 residues. The CDR3 DNA is TGTGCCAGCAGTTATAACAGGGGGGAGCCCCAGCATTTT. Translation gives CASSYNRGEPQHF.

As concerns this clonotype: This may be a read error: a much more frequent sequence differs by one nucleotide. This likely comes from a read error, as the CDR3 has no conserved phenylalanine or tryptophan at its end. The V gene is TRBV7-9, the J gene TRBJ2-7; 10 nucleotides align to TRBD1. Germline V gene sequence: CDR1 SEHNR, CDR2 FQNEAQ (reference sequence). The length of the CDR3 is 16 residues. The V and J ends lost 1 base and 4 bases, in that order; junction bases with no gene match: 7. CDR3 sequence reads: CASSLEVAGQGYEQYL. As DNA, the CDR3 is TGTGCCAGCAGCTTAGAAGTTGCGGGACAGGGGTACGAGCAGTACCTC.

The chain links TRBV10-3 to TRBJ1-4; TRBD1 is a possible D gene (5 bases). V shed 5 bases and J shed 4 bases, with 20 bases lying between them. The germline V gene encodes CDR1 ENHRY and CDR2 SYGVKD. This CDR3 is 17 amino acids long. Here the CDR3 reads CAISYAPSGARNEKLFF. In nucleotides, the CDR3 is TGTGCCATCAGTTACGCGCCCAGCGGGGCACGTAATGAAAAACTGTTTTTT.

A note on this clonotype: This could be a read error, since a much larger clone is one nucleotide away. The CDR3 does not end in the conserved phenylalanine or tryptophan, so this is likely a read error. The J gene is TRBJ1-6, the V gene TRBV12-3 or TRBV12-4, with D unclear. The CDR3 has 13 residues. Between the trimmed V and J ends, which lost 5 bases and 4 bases, there was a span of 6 bases. This chain's CDR3 is CASSPGYNSPLHS. CDR3 sequence (DNA): TGTGCCAGCAGTCCCGGGTATAATTCACCCCTCCACTCT.

This clonotype was detected many times. The CDR3 region is CASSLDAGEVGTQYF. The DNA of the CDR3 is TGCGCCAGCAGCTTGGATGCGGGAGAGGTGGGGACCCAGTACTTC. The chain joins TRBV5-1 to TRBJ2-5; 7 bases match TRBD2. This CDR3 is 15 amino acids long. V was pared by 0 bases and J by 7 bases, with 9 bases of the junction left unmatched. Germline CDR1 SGHRS, CDR2 YFSETQ.

This rearrangement joins TRBV29-1 to TRBJ1-1; 7 positions match TRBD1. This CDR3 comprises 12 residues. V trimming: 7 bases; J trimming: 1 base; junction bases outside the gene matches: 3. Germline V CDR1 and CDR2: SQVTM, ANQGSEA. CDR3 nucleotides: TGCAGCGGAGGGACAGCGAACACTGAAGCTTTCTTT. Protein sequence: CSGGTANTEAFF.

This clonotype was counted between two and nine times. The rearrangement links TRBV29-1 to TRBJ1-2, with D hard to call. Germline CDR1 and CDR2: SQVTM and ANQGSEA. The CDR3 consists of 12 residues. The V end lost 1 base, the J end lost 3 bases, and 6 bases lay between the germline ends. DNA of the CDR3: TGCAGCGTTGAAGGGCGCGACTATGGCTACACCTTC. As protein: CSVEGRDYGYTF.

This clonotype was found many times. The V gene is TRBV20-1, the J gene TRBJ1-1; weak D call: TRBD1 (5 bases). CDR3 length: 12 amino acids. Looked up from germline, CDR1 is DFQATT and CDR2 is SNEGSKA (reference sequence). V lost 3 bases to trimming and J lost 8 bases, with 13 bases between them. CDR3 coding DNA: TGCAGTGCTAGTGGGGGTCAGACGGAAGCTTTCTTT. Its translation: CSASGGQTEAFF.

The table lists this clonotype with a few counts. The chain combines TRBV19 with TRBJ2-7; D is possibly TRBD2 (5 bases). Germline V gene sequence: CDR1 LNHDA, CDR2 SQIVND (reference sequence). The CDR3 is 14 amino acids. V was cut by 8 bases and J by 1 base, with 15 bases left in between. The CDR3 region is CASSWSEGSYEQYF. The CDR3 nucleotides read TGTGCCAGTTCCTGGAGCGAGGGATCCTACGAGCAGTACTTC. The full variable domain, rest sourced from reference TRBV19 and TRBJ2-7, is DGGITQSPKYLFRKEGQNVTLSCEQNLNHDAMYWYRQDPGQGLRLIYYSQIVNDFQKGDIAEGYSVSREKKESFPLTVTSAQKNPTAFYLCASSWSEGSYEQYFGPGTRLTVT.

A remark on this clonotype: The CDR3 end shows no conserved phenylalanine or tryptophan, and so a read error is likely. The chain has TRBV6-1 and TRBJ2-7; 7 nucleotides match TRBD2. CDR1 and CDR2 (germline): MNHNS, SASEGT. The CDR3 loop spans 14 amino acids. The V segment lost 7 bases and the J segment 2 bases; nucleotides outside the gene matches: 8. CDR3 sequence: CASTGGPKPYEQYL. CDR3 in DNA: TGTGCCAGCACGGGGGGACCCAAACCCTACGAGCAGTACCTC.

This clonotype was seen repeatedly, ten times or more. This chain links TRBV29-1 with TRBJ1-2; no clear D. The length of the CDR3 is 12 residues. In germline, CDR1 is SQVTM, CDR2 ANQGSEA. V was shortened by 7 bases and J by 6 bases, with 15 bases between the two germline ends. Here the CDR3 reads CSAHSDGDGYTF. For the CDR3, the DNA is TGCAGCGCCCACTCGGACGGAGATGGCTACACCTTC.

This clonotype was seen ten or more times. V is TRBV15 and J is TRBJ1-2, with no clear D. The CDR3 consists of 16 residues. Germline V gives CDR1 LNHNV, CDR2 YYDKDF (reference sequence). V shed 0 bases and J shed 2 bases, with 13 bases lying between them. The CDR3 DNA sequence: TGTGCCACCAGCAGAGATGTAAATTCCAGAAACTATGGCTACACCTTC. It yields the protein CATSRDVNSRNYGYTF.

At least ten counts were recorded for this clonotype. The V and J genes are TRBV6-4 and TRBJ1-2, with 8 bases matching TRBD1. J lost 5 bases, V lost 3 bases, and 8 bases had no gene match. The CDR3 spans 15 residues. Per germline, CDR1 MRHNA and CDR2 SNTAGT. CDR3 DNA: TGTGCCAGCAGTGATCGGCCAGGGGGCCTTTATGGCTACACCTTC. This codes for CASSDRPGGLYGYTF.

The chain combines TRBV24-1 with TRBJ1-2; D is perhaps TRBD1 (5 bases). This CDR3 has 16 amino acids. Trimming removed 5 bases from V and 4 bases from J, with 19 bases in between. Germline loops: CDR1 KGHDR, CDR2 SFDVKD. The CDR3 DNA sequence: TGTGCCACCAGTGCTAGAGCCAGGGACGATGGCTATGGCTACACCTTC. Protein: CATSARARDDGYGYTF.

The table lists this clonotype with a few counts. This chain connects TRBV4-1 to TRBJ1-2; 8 bases match TRBD1. V gave up 4 bases and J gave up 7 bases; unmatched junction bases: 11. CDR1 is MGHRA and CDR2 is YSYEKL in the germline V gene. CDR3 length: 15 amino acids. CDR3 amino acids: CASSLIGQGSGGYTF. CDR3 nucleotide sequence: TGCGCCAGCAGCCTTATAGGACAGGGAAGCGGTGGCTACACCTTC.

This clonotype has ten or more counts. A junction end diverges from the germline sequence, so it may reflect a read error. This chain links TRBV7-7 with TRBJ2-5, with D maybe TRBD1 (5 bases). The CDR3 has 15 residues. Germline V CDR1 and CDR2: SSHAT, FNYEAQ (reference sequence). The CDR3 DNA reads TGTGCTAGCAGCCGAAACCAGGGTCAGGGAGAGACCCAGTACTTC. It translates to CASSRNQGQGETQYF.

CDR3 region: CASSLPGAGTVYEQYF. DNA of the CDR3: TGTGCCAGTAGTCTCCCTGGGGCCGGGACAGTCTACGAGCAGTACTTC. V usage is TRBV19 and J usage is TRBJ2-7; TRBD1 aligns across 7 bases. V was clipped by 5 bases and J by 3 bases; unmatched bases: 13. CDR1 is LNHDA and CDR2 is SQIVND in the germline V gene (reference sequence). This CDR3 region has 16 residues.

This clonotype has at least ten counts. This chain links TRBV5-1 with TRBJ1-1; 8 bases fit TRBD1. J lost 3 bases, V lost 3 bases, and 7 bases had no gene match. The CDR3 has 15 residues. Germline V lookup: CDR1 SGHRS, CDR2 YFSETQ. The CDR3 here is CASSYWTGRDTEAFF. The CDR3 region has the DNA TGCGCCAGCAGCTACTGGACAGGGAGGGACACTGAAGCTTTCTTT.

This CDR3 is CASAVQGAFNEQFF. CDR3 bases: TGTGCCAGCGCTGTGCAGGGGGCGTTCAATGAGCAGTTCTTT. The V and J genes are TRBV7-9 and TRBJ1-1, with 8 bases fitting TRBD1. V trimming: 8 bases; J trimming: 14 bases; junction bases outside the gene matches: 19. The CDR3 spans 14 residues. The germline V gene encodes CDR1 SEHNR and CDR2 FQNEAQ (reference sequence).

V usage is TRBV5-4 and J usage is TRBJ1-1; 8 nucleotides align to TRBD1. After removal of 3 bases from V and 7 bases from J, the junction contained 5 bases not matched to a gene. The CDR3 runs to 13 residues. In germline, CDR1 is SGHNT, CDR2 YYREEE (reference sequence). The DNA for the CDR3 is TGTGCCAGCAGCTATCTTACAGGGGGTGAAGCTTTCTTT. This translates into CASSYLTGGEAFF.